The next 2 T cell receptor beta chains were all read from a single sample in a study of blood T cells in healthy people across ages. Sample-barcoded 5' priming and a J-beta primer mix drove a second PCR of about 7 to 11 cycles. MiXCR, run by TCRdb on the 5' RACE reads, gives a single entry per CDR3 protein. The sample carries hundreds of thousands of distinct CDR3 sequences, about 36% recorded once. Input material: blood. Source of these receptors: a man between 18 and 29 years old in good health.

The chain combines TRBV2 with TRBJ2-1; D not certain. The CDR3 spans 15 residues. Germline V lookup: CDR1 SNHLY, CDR2 FYNNEI. Trimming cost V 3 bases and J 0 bases, with 9 bases left between them. The CDR3 spells CASSDQESSYNEQFF. CDR3 nucleotides: TGTGCCAGCAGTGATCAAGAAAGCTCCTACAATGAGCAGTTCTTC.

In its sample, this clonotype was seen a few times. The genes are TRBV4-3 and TRBJ2-1; a weak D match, TRBD2 (7 bases). In germline, CDR1 is LGHNA, CDR2 YSLEER. The CDR3 extends over 16 amino acids. Trimming shortened V by 0 bases and J by 4 bases, and 13 bases separated the two germline ends. The CDR3 loop reads CASSQEEGGPYNEQFF. The CDR3 DNA reads TGCGCCAGCAGCCAAGAAGAGGGGGGGCCTTACAATGAGCAGTTCTTC.